These 5 T cell receptor beta chains share one sample of origin, sequenced in a study of T cell responses to AZD1222 COVID-19 vaccine. Method: immunoSEQ multiplex PCR; TCRdb's copy keeps in-frame clones and lacks some. The sample shows 150,000 to 200,000 clones, roughly 88% of them seen only once. Here the sequenced sample was peripheral blood, taken 28 days after the second AZD1222 dose. All receptors come from an adult who received the AZD1222 COVID-19 vaccine.

A single count supports this clone. J is TRBJ1-4 and V is TRBV28; maybe TRBD1 (6 bases). The CDR3 is made up of 16 amino acids. V gave up 0 bases and J gave up 2 bases, with 10 bases separating them. Germline V CDR1 and CDR2: MDHEN, SYDVKM. Here the CDR3 reads CASSLWGGRTNEKLFF. In nucleotides, the CDR3 is TGTGCCAGCAGTTTATGGGGGGGGCGCACTAATGAAAAACTGTTTTTT.

The chain uses TRBV28 and TRBJ2-4; D uncertain. The V end was cut by 5 bases, the J end by 1 base, with 12 bases between. The CDR3 runs 15 residues. Germline assignment: CDR1 MDHEN and CDR2 SYDVKM. CDR3: CASSISTVAKNIQYF. The CDR3 DNA is TGTGCCAGCAGTATCTCTACCGTTGCCAAAAACATTCAGTACTTC.

The count of this clone is one. The V call is TRBV7-9, the J call TRBJ2-2; maybe TRBD1 (6 bases). CDR3 size: 13 residues. Germline V gives CDR1 SEHNR, CDR2 FQNEAQ (reference sequence). Trimming stripped 4 bases from V and 6 bases from J, with 9 bases between. The CDR3 DNA is TGTGCCAGCAGCTCTGGACAGCCCGGGGAGCTGTTTTTT. It specifies CASSSGQPGELFF.

A note on this clone: Sequence at one end of the junction differs from germline and may be a read error. The chain links TRBV30 to TRBJ1-5, with no clear D. In germline, CDR1 is GTSNPN, CDR2 SVGIG (reference sequence). The CDR3 has 14 amino acids. The CDR3 DNA sequence: TGTGCCTGGAGTGGAGGTTGGAGCACTCAGCCCCAGCATTTT. As protein: CAWSGGWSTQPQHF.

This chain connects TRBV2 to TRBJ1-6, with 9 positions matching TRBD1. V was pared by 8 bases and J by 6 bases, with 8 bases of the junction left unmatched. CDR1 is SNHLY, CDR2 FYNNEI, per germline. The CDR3 sequence is 15 residues long. The CDR3 reads CASCIGDRVNSPLHF. Written as DNA, the CDR3 is TGTGCCAGCTGTATCGGGGACAGGGTTAATTCACCCCTCCACTTT. The full variable domain, rest sourced from reference TRBV2 and TRBJ1-6, is EPEVTQTPSHQVTQMGQEVILRCVPISNHLYFYWYRQILGQKVEFLVSFYNNEISEKSEIFDDQFSVERPDGSNFTLKIRSTKLEDSAMYFCASCIGDRVNSPLHFGNGTRLTVT.